These T cell receptor beta chains were read from a single sample in a study of blood T cells in healthy people across ages. TCRdb fed the 5' RACE reads into MiXCR, producing one record per CDR3 protein. This sample has roughly 1.6 million distinct CDR3 sequences, with roughly 32% found just once. Sequenced material: blood. The receptors here all came from a woman in her twenties or thirties in good health. Both conserved end residues are part of each CDR3. The order of the fields is D gene, J gene, clone size, V gene, CDR3 DNA, CDR3 protein. The D gene is left open where the match is weak. Some rows mark clone size as missing; the rest say once, few, many or name a class of expanded clone.

d_call: TRBD2
j_call: TRBJ2-5
clone_size: NA
v_call: TRBV5-1
cdr3_nt: TGCGCCAGCAGCACTGAGACTAGCGGGGGGCGGAAGACCCAGTACTTC
cdr3_aa: CASSTETSGGRKTQYF

d_call: NA
j_call: TRBJ1-4
clone_size: few
v_call: TRBV3-1
cdr3_nt: TGTGCCAGCAGCCAAGAAGGGGGAAGGGGAAAACTGTTTTTT
cdr3_aa: CASSQEGGRGKLFF

d_call: TRBD2
j_call: TRBJ2-1
clone_size: NA
v_call: TRBV11-1
cdr3_nt: TGTGCCAGCAGCCCAGTGGTGCTAGCGGGAAGCTCCTACAATGAGCAGTTCTTC
cdr3_aa: CASSPVVLAGSSYNEQFF

d_call: NA
j_call: TRBJ2-1
clone_size: NA
v_call: TRBV6-1
cdr3_nt: TGTGCCAGCACCAAATACCCGGATGGGCAGTTCTTC
cdr3_aa: CASTKYPDGQFF

d_call: TRBD2
j_call: TRBJ2-3
clone_size: NA
v_call: TRBV18
cdr3_nt: TGTGCCAGCTCACACGGACTAGACACAGATACGCAGTATTTT
cdr3_aa: CASSHGLDTDTQYF

d_call: TRBD1
j_call: TRBJ2-7
clone_size: NA
v_call: TRBV3-1
cdr3_nt: TGTGCCAGCAGCCAAGGATATCGTGACAGGGTGACATACGAGCAGTACTTC
cdr3_aa: CASSQGYRDRVTYEQYF

d_call: TRBD2
j_call: TRBJ2-5
clone_size: NA
v_call: TRBV7-9
cdr3_nt: TGTGCCAGCAGCTCTGTTGGACTAGCGGGAGGGCCAGAGACCCAGTACTTC
cdr3_aa: CASSSVGLAGGPETQYF

d_call: NA
j_call: TRBJ2-1
clone_size: NA
v_call: TRBV27
cdr3_nt: TGTGCCAGCAGAGAAGCGGGTAACTACAATGAGCAGTTCTTC
cdr3_aa: CASREAGNYNEQFF

d_call: NA
j_call: TRBJ1-1
clone_size: NA
v_call: TRBV20-1
cdr3_nt: TGCAGTGCTAGAGGTCTGGACCCGAACACTGAAGTTTTCTTT
cdr3_aa: CSARGLDPNTEVFF

d_call: TRBD2
j_call: TRBJ2-3
clone_size: NA
v_call: TRBV15
cdr3_nt: TGTGCCACCAGCAGAGGGGCTAGCGGGAGGATCTGGGATACGCAGTATTTT
cdr3_aa: CATSRGASGRIWDTQYF

d_call: NA
j_call: TRBJ1-5
clone_size: NA
v_call: TRBV6-1
cdr3_nt: TGTGCCAGCAGTGAAACACAGGGCCCCGTCGGACCCCAGCATTTT
cdr3_aa: CASSETQGPVGPQHF

d_call: NA
j_call: TRBJ2-1
clone_size: NA
v_call: TRBV7-6
cdr3_nt: TGTGCCAGCAGCCCAATGACCAACTACAATGAGCAGTTCTTC
cdr3_aa: CASSPMTNYNEQFF

d_call: NA
j_call: TRBJ2-3
clone_size: few
v_call: TRBV3-1
cdr3_nt: TGTGCCAGCAGCCGGACCACTAGCACAGATACGCAGTATTTT
cdr3_aa: CASSRTTSTDTQYF

d_call: NA
j_call: TRBJ2-2
clone_size: NA
v_call: TRBV7-9
cdr3_nt: TGTGCCAGCAGCATCGAGAAGGCACTTGCCACCGGGGAGCTGTTTTTT
cdr3_aa: CASSIEKALATGELFF

d_call: NA
j_call: TRBJ2-7
clone_size: NA
v_call: TRBV20-1
cdr3_nt: TGCAGTGCTAGGTTTGGGTTCTCCCACGAGCAGTACTTC
cdr3_aa: CSARFGFSHEQYF

d_call: NA
j_call: TRBJ1-5
clone_size: once
v_call: TRBV20-1
cdr3_nt: TGCAGTGCTAGCAGGACAGTAAGGCGGGGTCAGCCCCAGCATTTT
cdr3_aa: CSASRTVRRGQPQHF

d_call: NA
j_call: TRBJ2-7
clone_size: NA
v_call: TRBV2
cdr3_nt: TGTGCCAGCACCTGGACGGAGCCCTCCTACGAGCAGTACTTC
cdr3_aa: CASTWTEPSYEQYF

d_call: NA
j_call: TRBJ1-6
clone_size: NA
v_call: TRBV9
cdr3_nt: TGTGCCAGCAGCGCGCACGTCGGTCAGGGCGGGTCACCCCTCCACTTT
cdr3_aa: CASSAHVGQGGSPLHF

d_call: NA
j_call: TRBJ2-7
clone_size: few
v_call: TRBV27
cdr3_nt: TGTGCCAGCAGTTTAGTTCCATCGGATTACGAGCAGTACTTC
cdr3_aa: CASSLVPSDYEQYF

d_call: TRBD1
j_call: TRBJ2-5
clone_size: NA
v_call: TRBV5-1
cdr3_nt: TGCGCCAGCAGCTTGGCCTACGACAGGGCGGTAGAGACCCAGTACTTC
cdr3_aa: CASSLAYDRAVETQYF

d_call: NA
j_call: TRBJ1-5
clone_size: NA
v_call: TRBV7-2
cdr3_nt: TGTGCCAGCAGCTTTTGGGAAAATCAGCCCCAGCATTTT
cdr3_aa: CASSFWENQPQHF

d_call: NA
j_call: TRBJ1-2
clone_size: NA
v_call: TRBV7-9
cdr3_nt: TGTGCCAGCAGCGCCTTTGATGGCTACACCTTC
cdr3_aa: CASSAFDGYTF

d_call: TRBD1
j_call: TRBJ2-7
clone_size: many
v_call: TRBV10-3
cdr3_nt: TGTGCCATCAGTGCTACACAGGGGGGCGAGCAGTACTTC
cdr3_aa: CAISATQGGEQYF

d_call: TRBD2
j_call: TRBJ2-1
clone_size: NA
v_call: TRBV7-2
cdr3_nt: TGTGCCAGCAGCCCCGGGACTAGGTCTTTCCACGATGAGCAGTTCTTC
cdr3_aa: CASSPGTRSFHDEQFF

d_call: NA
j_call: TRBJ1-2
clone_size: NA
v_call: TRBV2
cdr3_nt: TGTGCCAGCCTTTCTACAGGGTGGGGGTTGAACTATGGCTACACCTTC
cdr3_aa: CASLSTGWGLNYGYTF

d_call: NA
j_call: TRBJ2-7
clone_size: NA
v_call: TRBV28
cdr3_nt: TGTGCCAGCAGTCCCGGGGCAAACGAGCAGTACTTC
cdr3_aa: CASSPGANEQYF

d_call: NA
j_call: TRBJ2-3
clone_size: once
v_call: TRBV5-1
cdr3_nt: TGCGCCAGCAGCTTCAATGCGGGGGCCGGCACAGATACGCAGTATTTT
cdr3_aa: CASSFNAGAGTDTQYF

d_call: NA
j_call: TRBJ2-5
clone_size: few
v_call: TRBV7-9
cdr3_nt: TGTGCCAGCAGCTTTTACCCTGGTAGAAGCGAAGAGACCCAGTACTTC
cdr3_aa: CASSFYPGRSEETQYF

d_call: TRBD2
j_call: TRBJ2-5
clone_size: few
v_call: TRBV12-3/TRBV12-4
cdr3_nt: TGTGCCAGCAGGCGCGGGGGAATTGCAGAGACCCAGTACTTC
cdr3_aa: CASRRGGIAETQYF

d_call: TRBD2
j_call: TRBJ2-1
clone_size: few
v_call: TRBV20-1
cdr3_nt: TGCAGTGCTGTCCCCCTAGCGGGAGGGCCGAGTGAGCAGTTCTTC
cdr3_aa: CSAVPLAGGPSEQFF

d_call: NA
j_call: TRBJ2-3
clone_size: few
v_call: TRBV20-1
cdr3_nt: TGCAGTGCTAGAGATTGGCACTTCACAGATACGCAGTATTTT
cdr3_aa: CSARDWHFTDTQYF

d_call: TRBD2
j_call: TRBJ2-7
clone_size: NA
v_call: TRBV20-1
cdr3_nt: TGCAGTGCTAGCGTGACTAGCGGGGCCTACGAGCAGTACTTC
cdr3_aa: CSASVTSGAYEQYF

d_call: TRBD2
j_call: TRBJ2-7
clone_size: NA
v_call: TRBV5-5
cdr3_nt: TGTGCCAGCAGGGGGGGGAGTTTACCCTCGTTTTACGAGCAGTACTTC
cdr3_aa: CASRGGSLPSFYEQYF